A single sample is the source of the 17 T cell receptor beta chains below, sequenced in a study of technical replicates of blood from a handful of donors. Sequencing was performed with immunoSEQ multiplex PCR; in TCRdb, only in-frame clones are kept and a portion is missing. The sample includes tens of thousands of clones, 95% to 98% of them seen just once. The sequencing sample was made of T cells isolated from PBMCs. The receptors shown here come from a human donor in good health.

CDR3 nucleotides: TGTGCCAGCAGTTTAAAATTGACAGGGAATAACAATCAGCCCCAGCATTTT. This translates into CASSLKLTGNNNQPQHF. This chain connects TRBV28 to TRBJ1-5; 7 bases agree with TRBD1. This CDR3 comprises 17 residues. The V gene end was trimmed by 2 bases and the J gene end by 3 bases; junction bases not matched to a gene: 10. Per the germline V gene, CDR1 is MDHEN and CDR2 is SYDVKM.

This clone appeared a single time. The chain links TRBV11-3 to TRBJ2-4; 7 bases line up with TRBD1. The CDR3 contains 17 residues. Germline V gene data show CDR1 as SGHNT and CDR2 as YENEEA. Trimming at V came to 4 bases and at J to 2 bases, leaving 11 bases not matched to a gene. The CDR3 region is CASSYRVDRETKNIQYF. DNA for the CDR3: TGTGCCAGCAGCTATAGAGTCGACAGGGAGACCAAAAACATTCAGTACTTC. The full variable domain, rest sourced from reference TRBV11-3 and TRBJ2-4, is EAGVVQSPRYKIIEKKQPVAFWCNPISGHNTLYWYLQNLGQGPELLIRYENEEAVDDSQLPKDRFSAERLKGVDSTLKIQPAELGDSAVYLCASSYRVDRETKNIQYFGAGTRLSVL.

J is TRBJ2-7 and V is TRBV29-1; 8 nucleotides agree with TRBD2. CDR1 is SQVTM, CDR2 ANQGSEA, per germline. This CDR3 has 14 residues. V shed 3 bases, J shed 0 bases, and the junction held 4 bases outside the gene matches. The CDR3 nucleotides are TGCAGCGTTGAGTTGGCGGGGGGCTCCTACGAGCAGTACTTC. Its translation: CSVELAGGSYEQYF.

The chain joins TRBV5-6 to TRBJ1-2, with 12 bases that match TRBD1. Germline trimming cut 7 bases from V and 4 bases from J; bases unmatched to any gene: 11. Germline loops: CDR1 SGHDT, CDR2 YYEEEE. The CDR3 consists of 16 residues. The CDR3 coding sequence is TGTGCCAGCGGAGATACCGGGACAGGGGGCGGCTATGGCTACACCTTC. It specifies CASGDTGTGGGYGYTF. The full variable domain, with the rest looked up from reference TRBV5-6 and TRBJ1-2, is DAGVTQSPTHLIKTRGQQVTLRCSPKSGHDTVSWYQQALGQGPQFIFQYYEEEERQRGNFPDRFSGHQFPNYSSELNVNALLLGDSALYLCASGDTGTGGGYGYTFGSGTRLTVV.

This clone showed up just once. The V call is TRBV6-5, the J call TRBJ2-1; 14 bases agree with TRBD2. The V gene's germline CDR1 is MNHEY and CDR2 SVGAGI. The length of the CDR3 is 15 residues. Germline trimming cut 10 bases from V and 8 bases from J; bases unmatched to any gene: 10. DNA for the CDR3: TGTGCCACCCAGACTAGCGGGAGGGCCGGGGATGAGCAGTTCTTC. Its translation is CATQTSGRAGDEQFF.

The CDR3 DNA reads TGTGCCAGCAGCCCTGGGGGGCAGGGGGACTACGAGCAGTACTTC. Translation: CASSPGGQGDYEQYF. V is TRBV2 and J is TRBJ2-7, with D possibly being TRBD1 (7 bases). Trimming shortened V by 6 bases and J by 3 bases, and 18 bases separated the two germline ends. The CDR3 has 15 residues. The germline CDR1 and CDR2 sequences are SNHLY and FYNNEI.

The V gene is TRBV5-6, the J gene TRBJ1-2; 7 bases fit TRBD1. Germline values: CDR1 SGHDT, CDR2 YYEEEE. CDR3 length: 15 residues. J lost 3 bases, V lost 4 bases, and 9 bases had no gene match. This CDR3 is CASSITGDGDYGYTF. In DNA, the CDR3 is TGTGCCAGCAGCATAACAGGGGACGGCGACTATGGCTACACCTTC.

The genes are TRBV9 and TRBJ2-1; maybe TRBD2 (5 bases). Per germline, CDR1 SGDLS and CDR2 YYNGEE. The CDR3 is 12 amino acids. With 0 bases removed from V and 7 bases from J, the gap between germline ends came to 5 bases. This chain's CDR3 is CASSVVANEQFF. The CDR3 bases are TGTGCCAGCAGCGTAGTAGCGAATGAGCAGTTCTTC.

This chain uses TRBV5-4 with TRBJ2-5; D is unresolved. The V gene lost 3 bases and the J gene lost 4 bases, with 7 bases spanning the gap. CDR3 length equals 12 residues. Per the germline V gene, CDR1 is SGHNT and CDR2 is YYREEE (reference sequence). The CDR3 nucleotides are TGTGCCAGCAGCTCCTTCGGAGAGACCCAGTACTTC. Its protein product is CASSSFGETQYF. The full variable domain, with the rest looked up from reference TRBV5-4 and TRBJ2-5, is ETGVTQSPTHLIKTRGQQVTLRCSSQSGHNTVSWYQQALGQGPQFIFQYYREEENGRGNFPPRFSGLQFPNYSSELNVNALELDDSALYLCASSSFGETQYFGPGTRLLVL.

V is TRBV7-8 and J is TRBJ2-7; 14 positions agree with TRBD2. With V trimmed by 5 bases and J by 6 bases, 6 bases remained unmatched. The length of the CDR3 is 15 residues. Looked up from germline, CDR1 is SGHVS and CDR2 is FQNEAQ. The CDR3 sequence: CASSRPGTSGSEQYF. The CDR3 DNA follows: TGTGCCAGCAGCAGACCCGGGACTAGCGGGAGCGAGCAGTACTTC.

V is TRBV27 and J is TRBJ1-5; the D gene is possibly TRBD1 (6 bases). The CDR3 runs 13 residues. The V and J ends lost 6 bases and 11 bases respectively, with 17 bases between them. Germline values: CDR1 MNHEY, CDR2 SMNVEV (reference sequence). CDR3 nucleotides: TGTGCCAGCAGGCCAACAGGGTTTTCGGCCCAGCATTTT. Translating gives CASRPTGFSAQHF.

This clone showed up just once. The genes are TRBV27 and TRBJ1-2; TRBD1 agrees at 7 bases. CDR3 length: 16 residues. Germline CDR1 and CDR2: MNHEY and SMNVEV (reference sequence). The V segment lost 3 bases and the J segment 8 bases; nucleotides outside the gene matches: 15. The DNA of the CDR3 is TGTGCCAGCAGTTTTAGTTCGGGGCAGGGGGAGGTCGGCTACACCTTC. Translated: CASSFSSGQGEVGYTF.

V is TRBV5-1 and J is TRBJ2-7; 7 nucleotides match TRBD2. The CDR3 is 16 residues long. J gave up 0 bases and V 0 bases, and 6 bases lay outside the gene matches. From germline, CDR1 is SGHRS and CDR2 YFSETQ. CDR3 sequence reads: CASSLGPLADSYEQYF. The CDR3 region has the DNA TGCGCCAGCAGCTTGGGTCCCCTAGCGGACTCCTACGAGCAGTACTTC.

The CDR3 DNA is TGTGCCAGCAGCGCCATAGACAGGGACGAAAAACTGTTTTTT. This codes for CASSAIDRDEKLFF. The genes are TRBV7-6 and TRBJ1-4; TRBD1 matches at 7 bases. Germline-derived CDR1 and CDR2 are SGHVS and FNYEAQ. After removal of 5 bases from V and 8 bases from J, the junction contained 8 bases not matched to a gene. The CDR3 consists of 14 residues.

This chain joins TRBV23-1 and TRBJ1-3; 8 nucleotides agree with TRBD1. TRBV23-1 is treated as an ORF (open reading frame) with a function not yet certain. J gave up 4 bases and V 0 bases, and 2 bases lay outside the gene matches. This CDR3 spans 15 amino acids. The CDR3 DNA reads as TGCGCCAGCAGTCAATCGTCAGGGGGCGGAAACACCATATATTTT. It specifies CASSQSSGGGNTIYF.

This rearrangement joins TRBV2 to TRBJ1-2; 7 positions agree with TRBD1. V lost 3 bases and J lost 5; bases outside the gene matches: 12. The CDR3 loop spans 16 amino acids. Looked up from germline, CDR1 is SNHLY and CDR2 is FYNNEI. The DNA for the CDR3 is TGTGCCAGCAGTGATGTAGGGGGCGCCGTATTGTATGGCTACACCTTC. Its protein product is CASSDVGGAVLYGYTF.

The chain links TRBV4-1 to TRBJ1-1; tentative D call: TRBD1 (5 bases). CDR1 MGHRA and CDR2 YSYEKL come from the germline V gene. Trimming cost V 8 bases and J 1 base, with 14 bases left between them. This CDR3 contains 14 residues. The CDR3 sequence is CASGQGLENTEAFF. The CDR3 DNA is TGCGCCAGCGGGCAGGGTTTGGAGAACACTGAAGCTTTCTTT.